A selection of T cell receptor beta chains follows, all from one sample in a study of beta chain features in type 1 diabetes. Produced via immunoSEQ multiplex PCR; TCRdb's table is partial and in-frame only. The sample has about 900,000 clones, roughly a sixth seen once. Sequenced material: naive CD4+ T cells from blood. The receptors stem from a woman younger than 35 in good health. Each CDR3 is given without its conserved first and last residue. Size values are once, few and many counts, or a class for expanded clones, and some rows have none.

v_call | clone_size | cdr3_aa
TRBV11-1 | - | ASSYTGLISYT
TRBV9 | - | ASSVDGSDYNEQF
TRBV2 | few | ASSEGTGYILYGYT
TRBV7-2 | - | ASSFKRGNEQF
TRBV7-9 | - | ASSHRGIYGYT
TRBV7-3 | - | ASSQARDTEAF
TRBV5-1 | - | ASSLNLDSSYEQY
TRBV4-2 | few | ASSQDLSLGSGYSDTQY
TRBV28 | - | ASDLGGTEAF
TRBV5-1 | - | ASSSTSGFSSGANVLT
TRBV18 | few | ASSPAQGQGRNEQF
TRBV19 | once | ASSISGINEQY
TRBV11-2 | few | ASSLEVGLEQY
TRBV7-2 | few | ASSFGGGINEQF
TRBV4-1 | few | ASSQVTYEQY
TRBV27 | - | ASSYGLAASYNEQF
TRBV7-3 | few | ASSLSVGGPEQY
TRBV2 | - | ASREDRGLGTDTQY
TRBV5-1 | few | ASRGYSGSSRSETQY
TRBV7-9 | - | ASSSVSGGQGYEQY
TRBV7-9 | - | ASSLEDRGLTGNTIY
TRBV7-2 | - | ASSSGTQTGELF
TRBV2 | few | ASRADRSTDTQY
TRBV5-1 | - | ASSPDRDTEAF
TRBV11-3 | few | ASSLGEQQF
TRBV5-1 | - | ASSLYRGHEKLF
TRBV5-1 | few | ASSPTSSLRYGYT
TRBV5-6 | - | ASSSSDRSSYEQY
TRBV18 | - | ASSQQGNDEKLF
TRBV7-8 | few | ASSYDRPFYGYT